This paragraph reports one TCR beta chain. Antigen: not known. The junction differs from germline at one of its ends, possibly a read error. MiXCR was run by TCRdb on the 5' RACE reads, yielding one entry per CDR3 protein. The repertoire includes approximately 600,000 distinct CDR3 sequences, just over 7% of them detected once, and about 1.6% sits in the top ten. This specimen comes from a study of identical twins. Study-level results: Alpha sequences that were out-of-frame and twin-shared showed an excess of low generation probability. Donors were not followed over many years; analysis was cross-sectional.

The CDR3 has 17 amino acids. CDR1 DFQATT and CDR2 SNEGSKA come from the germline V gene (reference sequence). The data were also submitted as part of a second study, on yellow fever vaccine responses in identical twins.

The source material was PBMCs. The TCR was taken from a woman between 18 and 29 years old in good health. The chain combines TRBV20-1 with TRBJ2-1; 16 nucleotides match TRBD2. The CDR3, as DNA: TGCTGTGCTTTCGGGACTAGCGGGAGGGCGTCCTACAATGAGCAGTTCTTC. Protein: CCAFGTSGRASYNEQFF.